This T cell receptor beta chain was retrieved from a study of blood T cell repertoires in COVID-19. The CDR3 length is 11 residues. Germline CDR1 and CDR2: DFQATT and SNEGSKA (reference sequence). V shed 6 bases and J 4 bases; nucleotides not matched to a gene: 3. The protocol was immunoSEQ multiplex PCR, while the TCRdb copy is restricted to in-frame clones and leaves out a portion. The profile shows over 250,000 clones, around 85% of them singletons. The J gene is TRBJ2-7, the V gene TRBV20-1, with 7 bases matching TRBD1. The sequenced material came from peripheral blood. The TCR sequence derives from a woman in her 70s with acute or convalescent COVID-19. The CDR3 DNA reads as TGCAGTGCGCAACAGGGGTACGAGCAGTACTTC. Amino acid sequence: CSAQQGYEQYF.